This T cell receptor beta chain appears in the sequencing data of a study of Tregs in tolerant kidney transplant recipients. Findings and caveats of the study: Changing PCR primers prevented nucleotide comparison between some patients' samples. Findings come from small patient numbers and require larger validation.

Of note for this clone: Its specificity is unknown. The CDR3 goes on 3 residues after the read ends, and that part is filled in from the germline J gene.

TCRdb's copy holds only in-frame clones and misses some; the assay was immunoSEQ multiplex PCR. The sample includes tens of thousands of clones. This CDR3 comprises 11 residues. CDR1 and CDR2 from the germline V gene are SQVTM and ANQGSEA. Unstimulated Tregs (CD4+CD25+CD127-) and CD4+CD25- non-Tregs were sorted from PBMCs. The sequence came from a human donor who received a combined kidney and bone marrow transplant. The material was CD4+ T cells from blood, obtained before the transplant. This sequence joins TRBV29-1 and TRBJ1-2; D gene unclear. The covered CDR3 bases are TGCAGCGTTGACCCCTCCCCGGGC. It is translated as CSVDPSPG. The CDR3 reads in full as CSVDPSPGYTF.